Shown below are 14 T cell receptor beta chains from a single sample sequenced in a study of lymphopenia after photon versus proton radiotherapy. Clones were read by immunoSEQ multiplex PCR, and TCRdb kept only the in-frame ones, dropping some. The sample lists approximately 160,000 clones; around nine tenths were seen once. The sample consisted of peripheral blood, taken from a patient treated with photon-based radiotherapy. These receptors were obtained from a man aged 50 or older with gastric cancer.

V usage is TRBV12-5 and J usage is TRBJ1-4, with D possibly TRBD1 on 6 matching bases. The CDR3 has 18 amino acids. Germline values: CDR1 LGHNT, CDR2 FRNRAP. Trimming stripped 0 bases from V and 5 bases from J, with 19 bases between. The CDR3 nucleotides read TGTGCTAGTGGTTTGGTGCAAGGCAGGGGACCCTCCAATGAAAAACTGTTTTTT. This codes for CASGLVQGRGPSNEKLFF.

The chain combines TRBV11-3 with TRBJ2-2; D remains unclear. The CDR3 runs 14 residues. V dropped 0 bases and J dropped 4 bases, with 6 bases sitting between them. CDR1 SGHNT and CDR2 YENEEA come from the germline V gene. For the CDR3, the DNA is TGTGCCAGCAGCTTAGAGAGGACCACCGGGGAGCTGTTTTTT. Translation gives CASSLERTTGELFF.

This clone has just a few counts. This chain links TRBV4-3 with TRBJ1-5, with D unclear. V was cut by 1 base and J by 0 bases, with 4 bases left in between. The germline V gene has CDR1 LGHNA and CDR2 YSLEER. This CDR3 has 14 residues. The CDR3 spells CASSQVSSNQPQHF. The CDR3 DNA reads TGCGCCAGCAGCCAAGTTTCTAGCAATCAGCCCCAGCATTTT.

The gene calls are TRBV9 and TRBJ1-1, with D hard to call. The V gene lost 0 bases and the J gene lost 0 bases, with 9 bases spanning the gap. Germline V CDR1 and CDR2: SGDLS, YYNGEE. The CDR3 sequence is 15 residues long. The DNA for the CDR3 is TGTGCCAGCAGCGTAGTGAGTAGGATGAACACTGAAGCTTTCTTT. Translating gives CASSVVSRMNTEAFF.

This chain's CDR3 is CSVDGRYQETQYF. CDR3 in DNA: TGCAGCGTTGATGGCCGGTATCAAGAGACCCAGTACTTC. This chain joins TRBV29-1 and TRBJ2-5; no reliable D call. Germline-derived CDR1 and CDR2 are SQVTM and ANQGSEA. This CDR3 spans 13 amino acids. V lost 3 bases, J lost 2 bases, and 10 bases lay in between.

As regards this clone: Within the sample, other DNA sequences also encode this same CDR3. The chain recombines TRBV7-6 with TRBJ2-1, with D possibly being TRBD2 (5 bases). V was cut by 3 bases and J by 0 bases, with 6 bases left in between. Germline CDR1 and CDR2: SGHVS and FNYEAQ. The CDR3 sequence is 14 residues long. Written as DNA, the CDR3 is TGTGCCAGCAGCTTTGGGAGCTCCTACAATGAGCAGTTCTTC. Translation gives CASSFGSSYNEQFF.

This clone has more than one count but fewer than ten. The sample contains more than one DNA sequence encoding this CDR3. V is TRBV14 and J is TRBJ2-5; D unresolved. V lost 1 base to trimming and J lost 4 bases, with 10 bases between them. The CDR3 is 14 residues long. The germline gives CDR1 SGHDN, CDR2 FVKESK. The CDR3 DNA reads TGTGCCAGCAGCCAAGGTGCACGATCAGAGACCCAGTACTTC. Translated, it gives CASSQGARSETQYF.

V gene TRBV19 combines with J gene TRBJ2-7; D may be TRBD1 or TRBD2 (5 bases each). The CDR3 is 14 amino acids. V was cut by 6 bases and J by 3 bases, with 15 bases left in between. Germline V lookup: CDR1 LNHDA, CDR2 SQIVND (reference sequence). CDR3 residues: CASSHPGRFYEQYF. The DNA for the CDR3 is TGTGCCAGTAGCCACCCGGGACGCTTCTACGAGCAGTACTTC.

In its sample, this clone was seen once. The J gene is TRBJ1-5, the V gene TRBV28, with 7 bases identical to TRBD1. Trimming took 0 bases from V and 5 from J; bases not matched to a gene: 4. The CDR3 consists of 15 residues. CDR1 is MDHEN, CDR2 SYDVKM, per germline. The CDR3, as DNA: TGTGCCAGCAGTTTATGGGACAGGAATGATCAGCCCCAGCATTTT. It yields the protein CASSLWDRNDQPQHF.

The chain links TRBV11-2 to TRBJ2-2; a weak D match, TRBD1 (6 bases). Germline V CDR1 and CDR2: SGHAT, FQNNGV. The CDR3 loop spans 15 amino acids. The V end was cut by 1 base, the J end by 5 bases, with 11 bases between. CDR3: CASSLATQGTGELFF. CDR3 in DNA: TGTGCCAGCAGCTTAGCCACCCAGGGGACCGGGGAGCTGTTTTTT.

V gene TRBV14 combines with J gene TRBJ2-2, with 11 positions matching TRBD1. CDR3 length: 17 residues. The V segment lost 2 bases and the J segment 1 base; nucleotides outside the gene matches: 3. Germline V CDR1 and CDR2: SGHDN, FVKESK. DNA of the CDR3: TGTGCCAGCAGCCAACGGACAGGGGGCCTGAACACCGGGGAGCTGTTTTTT. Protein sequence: CASSQRTGGLNTGELFF.

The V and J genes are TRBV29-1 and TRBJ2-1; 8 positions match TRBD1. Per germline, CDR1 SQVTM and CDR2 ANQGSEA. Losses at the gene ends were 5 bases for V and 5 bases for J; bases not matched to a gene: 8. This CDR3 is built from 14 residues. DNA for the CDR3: TGCAGCGTTCGATCGACAGGGGCGGACAATGAGCAGTTCTTC. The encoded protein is CSVRSTGADNEQFF.

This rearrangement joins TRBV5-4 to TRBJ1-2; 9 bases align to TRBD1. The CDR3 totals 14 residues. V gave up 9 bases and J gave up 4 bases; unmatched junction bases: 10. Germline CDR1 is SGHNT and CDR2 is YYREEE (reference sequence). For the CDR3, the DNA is TGTGCCACCACCACAGGGGGCAAGTTCTATGGCTACACCTTC. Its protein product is CATTTGGKFYGYTF. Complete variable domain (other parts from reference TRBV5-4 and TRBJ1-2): ETGVTQSPTHLIKTRGQQVTLRCSSQSGHNTVSWYQQALGQGPQFIFQYYREEENGRGNFPPRFSGLQFPNYSSELNVNALELDDSALYLCATTTGGKFYGYTFGSGTRLTVV.

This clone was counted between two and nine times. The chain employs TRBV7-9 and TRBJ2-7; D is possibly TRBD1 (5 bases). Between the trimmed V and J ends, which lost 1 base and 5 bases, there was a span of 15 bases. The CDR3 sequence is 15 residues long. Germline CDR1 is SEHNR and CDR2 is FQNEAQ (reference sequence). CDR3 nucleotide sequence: TGTGCCAGCAGCTTAGAGGGTTACAGGCCCGACGAGCAGTACTTC. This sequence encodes CASSLEGYRPDEQYF.